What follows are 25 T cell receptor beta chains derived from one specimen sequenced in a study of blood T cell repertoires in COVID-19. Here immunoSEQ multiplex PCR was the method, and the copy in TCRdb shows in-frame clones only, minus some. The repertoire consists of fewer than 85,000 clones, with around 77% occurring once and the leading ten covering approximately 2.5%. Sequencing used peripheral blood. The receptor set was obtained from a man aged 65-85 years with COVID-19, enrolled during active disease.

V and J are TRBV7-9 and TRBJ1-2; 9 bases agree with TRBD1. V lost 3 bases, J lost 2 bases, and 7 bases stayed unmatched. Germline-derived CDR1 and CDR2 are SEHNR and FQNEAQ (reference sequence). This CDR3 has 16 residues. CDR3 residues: CASSFRKTGGNYGYTF. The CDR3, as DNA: TGTGCCAGCAGCTTTAGAAAAACAGGGGGCAACTATGGCTACACCTTC.

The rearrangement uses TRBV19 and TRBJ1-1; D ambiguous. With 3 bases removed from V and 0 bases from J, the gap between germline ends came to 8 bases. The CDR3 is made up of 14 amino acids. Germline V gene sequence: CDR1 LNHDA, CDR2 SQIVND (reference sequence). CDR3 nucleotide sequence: TGTGCCAGTAGTATGGCTAGGATGAACACTGAAGCTTTCTTT. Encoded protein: CASSMARMNTEAFF.

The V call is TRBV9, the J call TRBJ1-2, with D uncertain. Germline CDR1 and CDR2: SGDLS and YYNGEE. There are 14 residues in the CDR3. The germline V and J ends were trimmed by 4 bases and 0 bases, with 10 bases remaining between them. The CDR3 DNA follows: TGTGCCAGCAGCCGTGACACCTCTAACTATGGCTACACCTTC. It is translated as CASSRDTSNYGYTF.

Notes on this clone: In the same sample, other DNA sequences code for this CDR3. The CDR3, as DNA: TGTGCCAGCAGCCAAGGACAGGGGAACACTGAAGCTTTCTTT. Residues: CASSQGQGNTEAFF. The chain links TRBV3-1 (or the pseudogene TRBV3-2) to TRBJ1-1, with 7 bases identical to TRBD1. V lost 1 base, J lost 1 base, and 0 bases stayed unmatched. Germline-derived CDR1 and CDR2 are LGHDT and YNNKEL (reference sequence). This CDR3 is 14 amino acids long.

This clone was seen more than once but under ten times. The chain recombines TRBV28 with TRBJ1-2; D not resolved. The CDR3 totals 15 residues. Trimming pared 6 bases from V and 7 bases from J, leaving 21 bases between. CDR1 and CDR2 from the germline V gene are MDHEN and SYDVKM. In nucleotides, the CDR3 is TGTGCCAGCAGCCCTCCCCCCCGGCCTCGAGGTGGCTACACCTTC. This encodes CASSPPPRPRGGYTF.

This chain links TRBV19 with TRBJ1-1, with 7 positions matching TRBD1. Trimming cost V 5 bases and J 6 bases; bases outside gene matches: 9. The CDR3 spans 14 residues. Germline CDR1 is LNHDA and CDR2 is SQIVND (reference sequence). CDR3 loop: CASSPRQDRAEAFF. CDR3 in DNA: TGTGCCAGTAGTCCAAGACAAGACAGGGCTGAAGCTTTCTTT.

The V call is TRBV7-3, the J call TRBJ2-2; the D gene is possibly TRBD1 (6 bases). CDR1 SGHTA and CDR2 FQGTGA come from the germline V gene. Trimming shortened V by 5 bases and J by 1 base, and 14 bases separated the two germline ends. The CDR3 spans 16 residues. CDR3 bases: TGTGCCAGCAGCGCCCACAGGGTCCTGAACACCGGGGAGCTGTTTTTT. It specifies CASSAHRVLNTGELFF. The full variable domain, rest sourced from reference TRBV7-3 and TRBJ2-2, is GAGVSQTPSNKVTEKGKYVELRCDPISGHTALYWYRQSLGQGPEFLIYFQGTGAADDSGLPNDRFFAVRPEGSVSTLKIQRTERGDSAVYLCASSAHRVLNTGELFFGEGSRLTVL.

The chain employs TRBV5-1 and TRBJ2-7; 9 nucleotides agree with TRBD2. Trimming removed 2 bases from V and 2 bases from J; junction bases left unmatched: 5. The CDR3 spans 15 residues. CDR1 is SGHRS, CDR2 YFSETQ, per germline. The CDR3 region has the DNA TGCGCCAGCAGCTTAGGTGGACTAGCGACCTACGAGCAGTACTTC. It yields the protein CASSLGGLATYEQYF.

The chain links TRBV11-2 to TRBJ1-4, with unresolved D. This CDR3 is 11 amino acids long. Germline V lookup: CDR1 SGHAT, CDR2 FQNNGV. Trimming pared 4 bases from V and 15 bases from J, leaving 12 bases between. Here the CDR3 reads CASSSREGVFF. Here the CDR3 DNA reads TGTGCCAGCAGCTCCCGGGAGGGCGTGTTTTTT.

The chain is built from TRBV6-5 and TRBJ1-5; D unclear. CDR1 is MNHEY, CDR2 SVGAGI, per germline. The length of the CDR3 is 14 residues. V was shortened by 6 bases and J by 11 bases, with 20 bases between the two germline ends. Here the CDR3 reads CASSPAGRIGAQHF. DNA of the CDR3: TGTGCCAGCAGCCCCGCCGGCCGAATCGGGGCCCAGCATTTT.

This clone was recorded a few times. In DNA, the CDR3 is TGTGGCTTCCCTACAGGGCCGACCGGGGAGCTGTTTTTT. It specifies CGFPTGPTGELFF. The chain joins TRBV9 to TRBJ2-2; D is perhaps TRBD1 (6 bases). Germline V lookup: CDR1 SGDLS, CDR2 YYNGEE. This CDR3 comprises 13 residues.

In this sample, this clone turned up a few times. The CDR3 region has the DNA TGTGCCAGCAGTTACGGTCCGACAGGGGGCGATGGCTACACCTTC. The encoded protein is CASSYGPTGGDGYTF. This chain joins TRBV6-5 and TRBJ1-2; 10 bases map to TRBD1. This CDR3 region has 15 residues. The V gene end was trimmed by 2 bases and the J gene end by 6 bases; junction bases not matched to a gene: 6. CDR1 is MNHEY, CDR2 SVGAGI, per germline.

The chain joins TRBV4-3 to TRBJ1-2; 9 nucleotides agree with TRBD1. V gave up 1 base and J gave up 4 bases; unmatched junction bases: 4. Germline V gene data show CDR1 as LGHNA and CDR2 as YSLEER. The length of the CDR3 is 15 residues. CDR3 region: CASSQGTGVAYGYTF. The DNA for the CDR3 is TGCGCCAGCAGCCAAGGGACAGGGGTTGCCTATGGCTACACCTTC.

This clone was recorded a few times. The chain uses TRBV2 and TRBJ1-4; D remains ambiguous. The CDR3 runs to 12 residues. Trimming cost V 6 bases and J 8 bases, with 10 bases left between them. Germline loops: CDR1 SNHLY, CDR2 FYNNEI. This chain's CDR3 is CASRGVAEKLFF. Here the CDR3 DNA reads TGTGCCAGCAGAGGTGTAGCGGAAAAACTGTTTTTT.

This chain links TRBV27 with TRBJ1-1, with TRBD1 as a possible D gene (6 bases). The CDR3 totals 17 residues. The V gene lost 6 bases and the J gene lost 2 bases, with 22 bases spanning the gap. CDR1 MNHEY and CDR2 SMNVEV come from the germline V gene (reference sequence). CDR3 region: CASSHGQGYRGNTEAFF. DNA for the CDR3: TGTGCCAGCAGCCACGGGCAGGGGTATAGGGGAAACACTGAAGCTTTCTTT.

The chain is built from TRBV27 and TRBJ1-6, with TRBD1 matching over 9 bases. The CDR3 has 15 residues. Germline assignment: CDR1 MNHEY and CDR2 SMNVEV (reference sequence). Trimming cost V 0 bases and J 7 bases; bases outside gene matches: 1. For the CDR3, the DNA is TGTGCCAGCAGTTTATCGGACAGGGGCAATTCACCCCTCCACTTT. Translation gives CASSLSDRGNSPLHF.

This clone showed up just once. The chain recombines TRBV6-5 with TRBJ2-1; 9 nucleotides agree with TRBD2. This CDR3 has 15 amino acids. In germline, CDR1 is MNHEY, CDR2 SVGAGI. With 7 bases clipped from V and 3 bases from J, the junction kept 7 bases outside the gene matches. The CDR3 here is CASTAGLANYNEQFF. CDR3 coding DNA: TGTGCCAGCACCGCGGGACTAGCTAACTACAATGAGCAGTTCTTC.

The DNA for the CDR3 is TGTGCCAGCAGCCTAGGGGGGGAAAACACTGAAGCTTTCTTT. Protein product: CASSLGGENTEAFF. The rearrangement joins TRBV11-3 to TRBJ1-1; a possible D gene is TRBD1 (6 bases). V was trimmed by 5 bases and J by 2 bases, leaving 12 bases between them. The CDR3 contains 14 residues. Germline V gene sequence: CDR1 SGHNT, CDR2 YENEEA. Full variable domain (missing parts from reference TRBV11-3 and TRBJ1-1): EAGVVQSPRYKIIEKKQPVAFWCNPISGHNTLYWYLQNLGQGPELLIRYENEEAVDDSQLPKDRFSAERLKGVDSTLKIQPAELGDSAVYLCASSLGGENTEAFFGQGTRLTVV.

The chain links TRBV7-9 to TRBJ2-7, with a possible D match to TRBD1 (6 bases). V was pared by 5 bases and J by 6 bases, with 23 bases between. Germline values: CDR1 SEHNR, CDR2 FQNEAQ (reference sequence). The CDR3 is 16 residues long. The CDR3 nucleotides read TGTGCCAGCAGCCAACGTTACAGGGCCCTTAGTGGCGAGCAGTACTTC. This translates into CASSQRYRALSGEQYF.

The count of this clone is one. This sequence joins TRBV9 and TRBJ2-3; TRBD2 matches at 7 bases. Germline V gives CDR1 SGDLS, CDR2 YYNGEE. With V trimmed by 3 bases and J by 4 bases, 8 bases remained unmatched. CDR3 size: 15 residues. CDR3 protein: CASSAAGDTADTQYF. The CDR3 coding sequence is TGTGCCAGCAGCGCCGCGGGAGATACCGCAGATACGCAGTATTTT.

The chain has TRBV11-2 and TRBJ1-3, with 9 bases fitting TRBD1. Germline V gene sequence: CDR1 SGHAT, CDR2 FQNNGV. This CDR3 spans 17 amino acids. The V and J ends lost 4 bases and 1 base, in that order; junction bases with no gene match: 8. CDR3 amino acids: CASSSGWTGESGNTIYF. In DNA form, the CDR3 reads TGTGCCAGCAGCTCGGGATGGACAGGGGAATCTGGAAACACCATATATTTT.

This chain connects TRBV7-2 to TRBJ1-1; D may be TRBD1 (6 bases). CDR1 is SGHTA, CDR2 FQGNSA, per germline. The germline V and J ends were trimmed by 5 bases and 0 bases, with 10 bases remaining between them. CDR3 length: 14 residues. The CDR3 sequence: CASSPNRVNTEAFF. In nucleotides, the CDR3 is TGTGCCAGCAGCCCGAACAGGGTGAACACTGAAGCTTTCTTT. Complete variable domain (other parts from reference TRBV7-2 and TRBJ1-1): GAGVSQSPSNKVTEKGKDVELRCDPISGHTALYWYRQSLGQGLEFLIYFQGNSAPDKSGLPSDRFSAERTGGSVSTLTIQRTQQEDSAVYLCASSPNRVNTEAFFGQGTRLTVV.

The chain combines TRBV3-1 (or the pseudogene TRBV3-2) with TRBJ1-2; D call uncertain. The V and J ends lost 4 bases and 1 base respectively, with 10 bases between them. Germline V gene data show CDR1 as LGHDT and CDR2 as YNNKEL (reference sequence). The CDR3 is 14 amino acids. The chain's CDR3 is CASSPAGVNYGYTF. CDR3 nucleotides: TGTGCCAGCAGCCCAGCGGGAGTTAACTATGGCTACACCTTC.

The chain's CDR3 is CASSSVPRGVDGYTF. CDR3 sequence (DNA): TGTGCCAGCAGTTCAGTCCCTCGGGGAGTGGATGGCTACACCTTC. The rearrangement links TRBV28 to TRBJ1-2; D is unresolved. V lost 4 bases and J 6 bases, leaving 18 bases between the germline ends. This CDR3 region has 15 residues. Germline loops: CDR1 MDHEN, CDR2 SYDVKM.

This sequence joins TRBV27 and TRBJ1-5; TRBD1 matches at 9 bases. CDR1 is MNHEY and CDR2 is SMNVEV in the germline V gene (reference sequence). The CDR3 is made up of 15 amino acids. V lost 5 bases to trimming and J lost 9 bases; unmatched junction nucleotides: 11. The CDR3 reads CASSPSGTGRPPQHF. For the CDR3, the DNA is TGTGCCAGCAGTCCCTCCGGGACAGGGAGGCCGCCCCAGCATTTT.